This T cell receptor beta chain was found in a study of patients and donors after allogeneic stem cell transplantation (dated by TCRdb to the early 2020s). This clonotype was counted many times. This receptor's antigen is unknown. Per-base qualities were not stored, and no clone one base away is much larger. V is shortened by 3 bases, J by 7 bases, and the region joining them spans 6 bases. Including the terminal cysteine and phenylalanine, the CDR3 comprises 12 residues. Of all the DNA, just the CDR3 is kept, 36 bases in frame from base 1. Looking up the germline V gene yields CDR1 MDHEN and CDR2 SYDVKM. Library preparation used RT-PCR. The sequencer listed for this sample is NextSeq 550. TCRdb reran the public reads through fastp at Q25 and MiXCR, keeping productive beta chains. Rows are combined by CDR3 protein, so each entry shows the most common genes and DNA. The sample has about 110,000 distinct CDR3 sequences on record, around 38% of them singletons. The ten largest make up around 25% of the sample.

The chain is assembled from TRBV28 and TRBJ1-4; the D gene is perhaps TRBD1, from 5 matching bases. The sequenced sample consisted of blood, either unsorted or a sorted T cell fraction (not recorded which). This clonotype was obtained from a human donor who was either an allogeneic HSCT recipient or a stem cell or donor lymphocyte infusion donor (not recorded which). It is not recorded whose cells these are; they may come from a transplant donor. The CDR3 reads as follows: CASSFRGEKLFF. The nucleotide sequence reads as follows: TGTGCCAGCAGTTTTAGGGGTGAAAAACTGTTTTTT.